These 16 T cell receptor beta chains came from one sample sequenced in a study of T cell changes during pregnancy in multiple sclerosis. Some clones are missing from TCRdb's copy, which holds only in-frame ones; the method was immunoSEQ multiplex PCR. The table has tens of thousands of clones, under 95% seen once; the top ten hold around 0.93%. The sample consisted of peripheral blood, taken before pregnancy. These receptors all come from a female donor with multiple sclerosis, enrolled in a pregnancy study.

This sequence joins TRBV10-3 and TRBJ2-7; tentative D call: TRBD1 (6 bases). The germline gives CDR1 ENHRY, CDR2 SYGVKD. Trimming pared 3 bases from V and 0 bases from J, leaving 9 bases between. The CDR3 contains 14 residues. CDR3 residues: CAISDQDSSYEQYF. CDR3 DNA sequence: TGTGCCATCAGTGACCAGGACAGCTCCTACGAGCAGTACTTC.

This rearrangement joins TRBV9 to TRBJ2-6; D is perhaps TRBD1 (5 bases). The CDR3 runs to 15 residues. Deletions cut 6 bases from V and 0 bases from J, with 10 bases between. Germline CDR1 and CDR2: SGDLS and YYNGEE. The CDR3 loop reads CASTSRASGANVLTF. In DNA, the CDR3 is TGTGCCAGCACTTCCAGGGCCTCTGGGGCCAACGTCCTGACTTTC.

The CDR3 spells CASSLSTSLEQYF. The CDR3, as DNA: TGTGCCAGCAGTTTATCGACTAGCCTCGAGCAGTACTTC. The genes are TRBV28 and TRBJ2-7, with 7 positions matching TRBD2. The CDR3 spans 13 residues. J lost 6 bases, V lost 1 base, and 3 bases had no gene match. Germline CDR1 reads MDHEN; CDR2 reads SYDVKM.

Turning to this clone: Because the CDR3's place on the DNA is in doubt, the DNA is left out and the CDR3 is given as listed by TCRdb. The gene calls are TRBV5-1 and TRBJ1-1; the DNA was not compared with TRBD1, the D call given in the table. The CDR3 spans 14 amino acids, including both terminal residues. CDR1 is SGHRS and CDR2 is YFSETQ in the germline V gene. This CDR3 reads CASSLVGQGSVTFF.

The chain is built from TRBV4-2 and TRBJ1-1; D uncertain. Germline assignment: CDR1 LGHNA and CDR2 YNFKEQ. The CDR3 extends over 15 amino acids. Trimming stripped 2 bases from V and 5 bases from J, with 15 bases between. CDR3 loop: CASSQTGGLLTEAFF. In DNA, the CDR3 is TGTGCCAGCAGCCAAACGGGTGGCCTTCTAACTGAAGCTTTCTTT.

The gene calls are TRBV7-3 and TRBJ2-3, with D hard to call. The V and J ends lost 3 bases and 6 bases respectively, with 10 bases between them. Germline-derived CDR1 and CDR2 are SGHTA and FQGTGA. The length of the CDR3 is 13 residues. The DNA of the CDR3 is TGTGCCAGCAGCTTCTCCCGGTCGGATACGCAGTATTTT. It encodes CASSFSRSDTQYF.

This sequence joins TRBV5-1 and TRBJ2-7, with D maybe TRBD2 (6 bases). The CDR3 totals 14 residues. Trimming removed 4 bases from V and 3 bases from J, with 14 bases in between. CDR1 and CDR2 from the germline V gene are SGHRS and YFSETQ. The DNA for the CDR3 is TGCGCCAGCAGCCCTGGACTAACCCGCTACGAGCAGTACTTC. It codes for CASSPGLTRYEQYF.

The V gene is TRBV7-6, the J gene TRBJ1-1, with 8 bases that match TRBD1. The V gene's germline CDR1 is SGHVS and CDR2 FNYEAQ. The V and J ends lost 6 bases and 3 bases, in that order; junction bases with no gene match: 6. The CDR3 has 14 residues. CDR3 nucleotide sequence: TGTGCCAGCAGTGGACAGGGTAGTTACACTGAAGCTTTCTTT. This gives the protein CASSGQGSYTEAFF. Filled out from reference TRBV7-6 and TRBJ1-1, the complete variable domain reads GAGVSQSPRYKVTKRGQDVALRCDPISGHVSLYWYRQALGQGPEFLTYFNYEAQQDKSGLPNDRFSAERPEGSISTLTIQRTEQRDSAMYRCASSGQGSYTEAFFGQGTRLTVV.

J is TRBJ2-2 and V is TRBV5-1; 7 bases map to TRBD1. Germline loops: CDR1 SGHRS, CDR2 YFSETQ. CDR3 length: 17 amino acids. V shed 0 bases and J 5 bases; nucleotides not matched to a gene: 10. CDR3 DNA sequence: TGCGCCAGCAGCTTGGTAAGGGGACAGAACTGGACCGGGGAGCTGTTTTTT. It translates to CASSLVRGQNWTGELFF.

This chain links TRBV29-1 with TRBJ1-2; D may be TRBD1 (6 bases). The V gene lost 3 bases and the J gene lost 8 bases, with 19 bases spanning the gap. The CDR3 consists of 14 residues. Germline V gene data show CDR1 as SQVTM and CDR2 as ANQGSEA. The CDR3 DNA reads TGCAGCGTTGATCAAAGGGCAGGGGCGGAAGGCTACACCTTC. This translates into CSVDQRAGAEGYTF.

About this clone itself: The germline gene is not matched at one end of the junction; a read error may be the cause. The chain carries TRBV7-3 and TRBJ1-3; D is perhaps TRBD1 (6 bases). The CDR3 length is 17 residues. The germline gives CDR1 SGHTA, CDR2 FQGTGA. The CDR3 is CASITPRGESSGNTIYF. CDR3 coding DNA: TGTGCAAGCATCACGCCCAGGGGAGAAAGCTCCGGAAACACCATATATTTT.

The CDR3 loop is CASSLRGETQYF. Here the CDR3 DNA reads TGTGCCAGCAGCTTAAGGGGAGAGACCCAGTACTTC. The rearrangement uses TRBV13 and TRBJ2-5; possibly TRBD1 for D (5 bases). From germline, CDR1 is PRHDT and CDR2 FYEKMQ (reference sequence). The CDR3 runs to 12 residues. V was pared by 2 bases and J by 4 bases, with 5 bases between.

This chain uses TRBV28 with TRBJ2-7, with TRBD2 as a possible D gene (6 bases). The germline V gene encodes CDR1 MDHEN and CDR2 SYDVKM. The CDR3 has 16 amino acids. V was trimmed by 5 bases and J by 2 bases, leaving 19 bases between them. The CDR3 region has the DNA TGTGCCAGCAGTCCCTCGGCGCGGGGCCCCGCCTACGAGCAGTACTTC. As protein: CASSPSARGPAYEQYF.

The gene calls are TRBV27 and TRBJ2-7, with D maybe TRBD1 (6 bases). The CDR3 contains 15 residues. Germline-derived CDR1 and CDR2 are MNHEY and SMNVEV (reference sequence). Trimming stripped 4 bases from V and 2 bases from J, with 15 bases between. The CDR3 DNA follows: TGTGCCAGCAGTTGGCAGGGGCAACCCCCCTACGAGCAGTACTTC. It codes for CASSWQGQPPYEQYF.

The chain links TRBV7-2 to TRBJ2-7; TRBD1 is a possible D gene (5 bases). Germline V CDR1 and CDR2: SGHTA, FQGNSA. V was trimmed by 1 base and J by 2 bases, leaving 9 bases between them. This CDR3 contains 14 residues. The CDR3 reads CASSLGQGTYEQYF. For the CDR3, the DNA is TGTGCCAGCAGCTTAGGGCAGGGAACCTACGAGCAGTACTTC.

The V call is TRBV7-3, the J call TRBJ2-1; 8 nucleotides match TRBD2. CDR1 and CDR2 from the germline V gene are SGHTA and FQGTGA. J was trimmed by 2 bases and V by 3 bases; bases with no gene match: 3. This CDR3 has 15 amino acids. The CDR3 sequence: CASSFSGGTYNEQFF. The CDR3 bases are TGTGCCAGCAGCTTCAGCGGGGGCACCTACAATGAGCAGTTCTTC.